Each of the 15 T cell receptor beta chains below was sequenced from the same sample in a study of neurological immune-mediated disorders. Each CDR3 protein is one row after TCRdb ran MiXCR on the 5' RACE reads. This sample has about 74,000 distinct CDR3 sequences, with approximately 5.2% found just once. The sequencing input was PBMCs. All receptors derive from a man in his late teens or twenties with multiple sclerosis.

There are many counts of this clonotype. The rearrangement joins TRBV29-1 to TRBJ2-7, with TRBD1 identical over 10 bases. The CDR3 spans 13 residues. Germline assignment: CDR1 SQVTM and CDR2 ANQGSEA. J lost 3 bases, V lost 6 bases, and 5 bases had no gene match. The CDR3 sequence: CSVIRDRGYEQYF. The CDR3 DNA reads TGCAGCGTGATCCGGGACAGGGGCTACGAGCAGTACTTC.

This sequence joins TRBV11-2 and TRBJ1-4; D is unresolved. The V gene lost 1 base and the J gene lost 7 bases, with 4 bases spanning the gap. The germline V gene encodes CDR1 SGHAT and CDR2 FQNNGV. The CDR3 totals 12 residues. CDR3 nucleotides: TGTGCCAGCAGCTTAGGTGGTGAAAAACTGTTTTTT. It codes for CASSLGGEKLFF.

This clonotype was found many times. The chain is built from TRBV24-1 and TRBJ1-5; D ambiguous. The CDR3 runs 12 residues. Trimming stripped 6 bases from V and 5 bases from J, with 7 bases between. Looked up from germline, CDR1 is KGHDR and CDR2 is SFDVKD. The CDR3 loop reads CATSKRDQPQHF. The CDR3 DNA follows: TGTGCCACCAGTAAGAGGGATCAGCCCCAGCATTTT.

As to this clonotype: With a much larger clone just one base away, this may be a read error. J is TRBJ2-7 and V is TRBV12-3 or TRBV12-4; possibly TRBD2 for D (6 bases). Trimming left V 8 bases short and J 3 bases short, with 20 bases between. The CDR3 contains 15 residues. CDR3 protein: CASGPERGLRYEQYF. CDR3 DNA sequence: TGTGCCAGCGGCCCCGAAAGGGGACTGCGCTACGAGCAGTACTTC.

The table lists this clonotype with many counts. This chain connects TRBV11-2 to TRBJ2-7; D is ambiguous. This CDR3 is 16 amino acids long. The V gene lost 5 bases and the J gene lost 0 bases, with 17 bases spanning the gap. CDR1 and CDR2 (germline): SGHAT, FQNNGV. DNA for the CDR3: TGTGCCAGCAGCCCCATAAGCCGCTCGAGCTCCTACGAGCAGTACTTC. This translates into CASSPISRSSSYEQYF. Variable domain in full (rest from reference TRBV11-2 and TRBJ2-7): EAGVAQSPRYKIIEKRQSVAFWCNPISGHATLYWYQQILGQGPKLLIQFQNNGVVDDSQLPKDRFSAERLKGVDSTLKIQPAKLEDSAVYLCASSPISRSSSYEQYFGPGTRLTVT.

This clonotype was seen at least ten times. The chain is built from TRBV5-1 and TRBJ2-7; no reliable D call. The V end lost 5 bases, the J end lost 0 bases, and 12 bases lay between the germline ends. Germline V gives CDR1 SGHRS, CDR2 YFSETQ. CDR3 length: 14 residues. CDR3: CASSHPISSYEQYF. In nucleotides, the CDR3 is TGCGCCAGCAGTCATCCCATTTCCTCCTACGAGCAGTACTTC.

This clonotype was seen at least ten times. The chain links TRBV5-1 to TRBJ1-2; D unclear. Germline CDR1 SGHRS, CDR2 YFSETQ. The CDR3 totals 12 residues. The germline V and J ends were trimmed by 4 bases and 4 bases, with 8 bases remaining between them. The CDR3 loop is CASSIGPYGYTF. The CDR3 nucleotides read TGCGCCAGCAGCATAGGTCCCTATGGCTACACCTTC.

This clonotype was counted at least ten times. The chain is built from TRBV20-1 and TRBJ1-1, with TRBD1 matching over 10 bases. Germline assignment: CDR1 DFQATT and CDR2 SNEGSKA (reference sequence). The CDR3 length is 13 residues. The ends lost 4 bases at V and 3 bases at J; junction bases unmatched: 2. The CDR3 region is CSANGQGDTEAFF. Here the CDR3 DNA reads TGCAGTGCTAACGGACAGGGGGACACTGAAGCTTTCTTT.

This clonotype was recorded many times. This sequence joins TRBV20-1 and TRBJ2-7; perhaps D is TRBD1 or TRBD2 (5 bases each). The V and J ends lost 6 bases and 0 bases respectively, with 15 bases between them. CDR1 and CDR2 (germline): DFQATT, SNEGSKA (reference sequence). This CDR3 contains 14 residues. CDR3 protein: CSARGPTLSYEQYF. The DNA for the CDR3 is TGCAGTGCAAGGGGACCCACCCTCTCCTACGAGCAGTACTTC.

The chain carries TRBV4-2 and TRBJ1-1; D gene uncertain. V was shortened by 0 bases and J by 6 bases, with 11 bases between the two germline ends. The CDR3 is made up of 14 amino acids. The germline gives CDR1 LGHNA, CDR2 YNFKEQ. CDR3 in DNA: TGTGCCAGCAGCCAAGACCCGAAGGCAGCTGAAGCTTTCTTT. The encoded protein is CASSQDPKAAEAFF.

This clonotype was counted ten times or more. The V call is TRBV7-2, the J call TRBJ2-1; 10 bases are shared with TRBD2. This CDR3 spans 16 amino acids. V lost 3 bases and J lost 15; bases outside the gene matches: 17. Germline V gene data show CDR1 as SGHTA and CDR2 as FQGNSA. Written as DNA, the CDR3 is TGTGCCAGCAGCTTTCGCGGGCTAGCGGGAGATGACTTTTGGTTCTTC. Residues: CASSFRGLAGDDFWFF.

Many counts were recorded for this clonotype. The CDR3 sequence is CASSPGTPQETQYF. The DNA for the CDR3 is TGCGCCAGCAGCCCGGGGACTCCACAAGAGACCCAGTACTTC. This chain connects TRBV5-1 to TRBJ2-5; a possible D gene is TRBD2 (6 bases). The CDR3 spans 14 residues. The V gene's germline CDR1 is SGHRS and CDR2 YFSETQ. V lost 4 bases and J 2 bases, leaving 12 bases between the germline ends.

At least ten counts were recorded for this clonotype. This chain uses TRBV4-3 with TRBJ2-7; TRBD1 matches at 7 bases. Germline V gene data show CDR1 as LGHNA and CDR2 as YSLEER. J was trimmed by 3 bases and V by 0 bases; bases with no gene match: 5. CDR3 length: 15 amino acids. CDR3 protein: CASSQDRDSDYEQYF. The CDR3 DNA follows: TGCGCCAGCAGCCAAGATCGGGACAGTGACTACGAGCAGTACTTC.

The chain carries TRBV7-6 and TRBJ2-6; D ambiguous. The germline CDR1 and CDR2 sequences are SGHVS and FNYEAQ. V gave up 7 bases and J gave up 0 bases, with 13 bases separating them. This CDR3 has 16 amino acids. For the CDR3, the DNA is TGTGCCAGCACCAAGACTCCGAACTCTGGGGCCAACGTCCTGACTTTC. This gives the protein CASTKTPNSGANVLTF.

This clonotype was observed many times. The gene calls are TRBV5-1 and TRBJ2-1, with TRBD1 identical over 10 bases. Germline V gene sequence: CDR1 SGHRS, CDR2 YFSETQ. This CDR3 is 15 amino acids long. V was pared by 4 bases and J by 8 bases, with 9 bases of the junction left unmatched. This chain's CDR3 is CASSQQGQGVDEQFF. The CDR3, as DNA: TGCGCCAGCAGCCAACAAGGACAGGGGGTCGATGAGCAGTTCTTC.